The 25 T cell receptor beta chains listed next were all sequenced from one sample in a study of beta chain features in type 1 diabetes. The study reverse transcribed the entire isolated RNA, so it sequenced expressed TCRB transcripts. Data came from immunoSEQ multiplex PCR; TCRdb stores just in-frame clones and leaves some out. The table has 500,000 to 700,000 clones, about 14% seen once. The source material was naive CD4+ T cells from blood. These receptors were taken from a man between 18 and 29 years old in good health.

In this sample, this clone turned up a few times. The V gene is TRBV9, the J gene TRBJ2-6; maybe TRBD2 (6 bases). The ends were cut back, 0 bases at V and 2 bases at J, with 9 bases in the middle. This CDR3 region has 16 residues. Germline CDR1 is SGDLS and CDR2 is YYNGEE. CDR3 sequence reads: CASSVVPSAGANVLTF. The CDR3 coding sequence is TGTGCCAGCAGCGTAGTCCCTAGCGCTGGGGCCAACGTCCTGACTTTC.

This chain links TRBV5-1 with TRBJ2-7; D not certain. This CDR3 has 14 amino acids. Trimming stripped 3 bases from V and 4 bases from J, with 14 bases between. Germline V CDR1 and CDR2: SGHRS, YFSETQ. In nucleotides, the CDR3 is TGCGCCAGCAGCTCACACGGGCCCATTTACGAGCAGTACTTC. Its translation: CASSSHGPIYEQYF.

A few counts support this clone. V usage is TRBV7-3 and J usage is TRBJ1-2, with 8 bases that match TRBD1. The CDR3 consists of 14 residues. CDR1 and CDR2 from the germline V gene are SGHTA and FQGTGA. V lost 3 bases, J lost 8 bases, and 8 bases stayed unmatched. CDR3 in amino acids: CASSFGQGTYGYTF. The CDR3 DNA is TGTGCCAGCAGCTTTGGACAGGGCACCTACGGCTACACCTTC. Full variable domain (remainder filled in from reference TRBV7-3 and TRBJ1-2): GAGVSQTPSNKVTEKGKYVELRCDPISGHTALYWYRQSLGQGPEFLIYFQGTGAADDSGLPNDRFFAVRPEGSVSTLKIQRTERGDSAVYLCASSFGQGTYGYTFGSGTRLTVV.

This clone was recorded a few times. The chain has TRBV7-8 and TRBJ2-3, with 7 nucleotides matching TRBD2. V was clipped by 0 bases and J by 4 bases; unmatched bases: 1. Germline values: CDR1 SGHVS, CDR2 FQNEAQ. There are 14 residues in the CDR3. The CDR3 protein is CASSLAGGADTQYF. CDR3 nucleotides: TGTGCCAGCAGCTTAGCGGGGGGGGCAGATACGCAGTATTTT.

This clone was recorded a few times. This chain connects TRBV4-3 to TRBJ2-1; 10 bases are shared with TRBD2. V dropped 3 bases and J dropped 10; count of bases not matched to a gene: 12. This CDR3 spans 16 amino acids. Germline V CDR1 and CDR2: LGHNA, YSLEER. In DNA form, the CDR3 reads TGCGCCAGCAGCCAGGGGTTACTAGCGGGATATTCGGAGCAGTTCTTC. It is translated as CASSQGLLAGYSEQFF.

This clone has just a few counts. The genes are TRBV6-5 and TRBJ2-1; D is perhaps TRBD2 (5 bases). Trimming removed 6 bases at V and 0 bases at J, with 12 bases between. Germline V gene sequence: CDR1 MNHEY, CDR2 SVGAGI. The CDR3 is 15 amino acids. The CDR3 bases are TGTGCCAGCAGGACAACGGGGAGCTCCTACAATGAGCAGTTCTTC. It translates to CASRTTGSSYNEQFF.

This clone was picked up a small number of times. For the CDR3, the DNA is TGTGCCAGCAGTTCGTCCGTTGGACTAGCAGAGACCCAGTACTTC. Amino acids: CASSSSVGLAETQYF. V gene TRBV6-5 combines with J gene TRBJ2-5; 8 positions match TRBD2. This CDR3 is 15 amino acids long. Trimming took 4 bases from V and 4 from J; bases not matched to a gene: 8. Per germline, CDR1 MNHEY and CDR2 SVGAGI.

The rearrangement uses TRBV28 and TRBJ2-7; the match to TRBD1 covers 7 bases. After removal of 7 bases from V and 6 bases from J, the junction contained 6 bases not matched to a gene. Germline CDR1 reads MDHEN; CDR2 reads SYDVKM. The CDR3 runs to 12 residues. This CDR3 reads CASIGGQAEQYF. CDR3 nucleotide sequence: TGTGCCAGCATTGGAGGACAGGCCGAGCAGTACTTC.

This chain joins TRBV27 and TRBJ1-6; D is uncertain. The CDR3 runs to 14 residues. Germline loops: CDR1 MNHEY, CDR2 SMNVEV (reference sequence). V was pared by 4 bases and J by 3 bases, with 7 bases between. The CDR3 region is CASSSDYYNSPLHF. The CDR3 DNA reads TGTGCCAGCAGTTCTGATTACTATAATTCACCCCTCCACTTT.

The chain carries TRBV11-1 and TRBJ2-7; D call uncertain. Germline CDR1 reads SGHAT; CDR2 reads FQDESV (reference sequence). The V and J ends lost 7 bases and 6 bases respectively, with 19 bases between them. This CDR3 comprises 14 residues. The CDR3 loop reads CASTTNKINSEQYF. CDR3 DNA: TGTGCCAGCACAACGAACAAGATAAATTCCGAGCAGTACTTC. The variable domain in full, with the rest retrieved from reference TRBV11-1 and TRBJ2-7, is EAEVAQSPRYKITEKSQAVAFWCDPISGHATLYWYRQILGQGPELLVQFQDESVVDDSQLPKDRFSAERLKGVDSTLKIQPAELGDSAMYLCASTTNKINSEQYFGPGTRLTVT.

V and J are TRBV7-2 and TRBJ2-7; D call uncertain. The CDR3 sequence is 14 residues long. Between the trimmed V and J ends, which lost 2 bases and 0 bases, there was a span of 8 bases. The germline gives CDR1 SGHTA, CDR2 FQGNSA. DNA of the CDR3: TGTGCCAGCAGCTTACAACAGCTCTCCTACGAGCAGTACTTC. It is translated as CASSLQQLSYEQYF.

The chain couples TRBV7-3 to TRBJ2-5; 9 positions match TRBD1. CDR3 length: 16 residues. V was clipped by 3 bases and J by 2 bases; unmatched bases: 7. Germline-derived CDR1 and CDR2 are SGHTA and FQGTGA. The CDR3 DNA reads TGTGCCAGCAGCTTGTCAAGGGACAGGGCACAAGAGACCCAGTACTTC. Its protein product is CASSLSRDRAQETQYF. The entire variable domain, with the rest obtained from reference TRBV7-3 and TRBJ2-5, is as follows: GAGVSQTPSNKVTEKGKYVELRCDPISGHTALYWYRQSLGQGPEFLIYFQGTGAADDSGLPNDRFFAVRPEGSVSTLKIQRTERGDSAVYLCASSLSRDRAQETQYFGPGTRLLVL.

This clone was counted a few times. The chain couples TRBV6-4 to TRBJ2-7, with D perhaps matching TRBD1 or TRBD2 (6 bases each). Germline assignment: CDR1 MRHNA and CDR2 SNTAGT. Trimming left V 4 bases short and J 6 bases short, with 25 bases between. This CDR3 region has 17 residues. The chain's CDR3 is CASSAPVGGPVTSEQYF. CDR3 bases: TGTGCCAGCAGTGCCCCCGTGGGGGGCCCTGTGACCTCCGAGCAGTACTTC.

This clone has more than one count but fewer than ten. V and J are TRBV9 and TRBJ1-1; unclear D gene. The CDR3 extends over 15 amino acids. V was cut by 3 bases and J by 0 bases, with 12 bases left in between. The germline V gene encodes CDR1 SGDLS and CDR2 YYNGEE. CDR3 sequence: CASSDAALMNTEAFF. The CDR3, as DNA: TGTGCCAGCAGCGATGCAGCCCTGATGAACACTGAAGCTTTCTTT.

CDR3 nucleotides: TGCAGCACTCACCAGCGGGGGACCTACAATGAGCAGTTCTTC. Its translation: CSTHQRGTYNEQFF. The gene calls are TRBV29-1 and TRBJ2-1, with 8 bases fitting TRBD2. In germline, CDR1 is SQVTM, CDR2 ANQGSEA. This CDR3 contains 14 residues. The junction had 8 bases not matched to a gene; V was cut back by 8 bases and J by 2 bases.

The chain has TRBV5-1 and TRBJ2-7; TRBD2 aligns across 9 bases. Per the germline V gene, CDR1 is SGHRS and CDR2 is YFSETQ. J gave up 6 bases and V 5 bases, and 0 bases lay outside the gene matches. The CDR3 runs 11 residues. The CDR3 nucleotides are TGCGCCAGCAGGCGGGAGGGCGAGCAGTACTTC. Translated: CASRREGEQYF. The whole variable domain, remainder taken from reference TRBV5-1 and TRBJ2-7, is KAGVTQTPRYLIKTRGQQVTLSCSPISGHRSVSWYQQTPGQGLQFLFEYFSETQRNKGNFPGRFSGRQFSNSRSEMNVSTLELGDSALYLCASRREGEQYFGPGTRLTVT.

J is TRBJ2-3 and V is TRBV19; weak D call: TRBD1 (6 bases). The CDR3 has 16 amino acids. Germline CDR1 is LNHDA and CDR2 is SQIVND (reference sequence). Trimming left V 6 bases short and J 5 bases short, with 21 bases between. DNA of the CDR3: TGTGCCAGTAGGACCATCACCGGGACACGAATAGATACGCAGTATTTT. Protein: CASRTITGTRIDTQYF.

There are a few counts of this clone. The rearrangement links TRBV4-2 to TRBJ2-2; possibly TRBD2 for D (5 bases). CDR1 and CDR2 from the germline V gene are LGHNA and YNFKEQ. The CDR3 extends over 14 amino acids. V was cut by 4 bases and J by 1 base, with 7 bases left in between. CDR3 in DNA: TGTGCCAGCAGCCCCGGAGGGAACACCGGGGAGCTGTTTTTT. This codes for CASSPGGNTGELFF.

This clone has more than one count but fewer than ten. CDR3 residues: CASSGDREVEGEQFF. Written as DNA, the CDR3 is TGTGCCAGCAGTGGGGACAGGGAGGTAGAGGGTGAGCAGTTCTTC. The chain joins TRBV5-4 to TRBJ2-1; 9 bases agree with TRBD1. CDR3 length: 15 amino acids. After removal of 5 bases from V and 9 bases from J, the junction contained 12 bases not matched to a gene. Looked up from germline, CDR1 is SGHNT and CDR2 is YYREEE (reference sequence).

The CDR3: CASTQLVSYNEQFF. As DNA, the CDR3 is TGTGCCAGCACCCAACTAGTCTCCTACAATGAGCAGTTCTTC. The V and J genes are TRBV2 and TRBJ2-1, with D perhaps TRBD2 (5 bases). The CDR3 has 14 residues. V was pared by 7 bases and J by 0 bases, with 10 bases between. CDR1 SNHLY and CDR2 FYNNEI come from the germline V gene. Together with reference TRBV2 and TRBJ2-1, the CDR3 gives the full variable domain: EPEVTQTPSHQVTQMGQEVILRCVPISNHLYFYWYRQILGQKVEFLVSFYNNEISEKSEIFDDQFSVERPDGSNFTLKIRSTKLEDSAMYFCASTQLVSYNEQFFGPGTRLTVL.

The CDR3 DNA follows: TGCAGTGCTAGTGAAGGGGCTGGCTACACCTTC. Its protein product is CSASEGAGYTF. The rearrangement uses TRBV20-1 and TRBJ1-2; a possible D gene is TRBD1 (5 bases). Trimming removed 3 bases at V and 7 bases at J, with 9 bases between. The CDR3 spans 11 residues. Germline CDR1 reads DFQATT; CDR2 reads SNEGSKA (reference sequence).

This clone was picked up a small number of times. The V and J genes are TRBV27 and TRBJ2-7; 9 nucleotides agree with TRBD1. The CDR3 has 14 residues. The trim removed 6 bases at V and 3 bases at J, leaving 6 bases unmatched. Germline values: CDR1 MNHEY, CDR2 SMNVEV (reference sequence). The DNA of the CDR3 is TGTGCCAGCAGGATGACAGGGGGTGGCTACGAGCAGTACTTC. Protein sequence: CASRMTGGGYEQYF.

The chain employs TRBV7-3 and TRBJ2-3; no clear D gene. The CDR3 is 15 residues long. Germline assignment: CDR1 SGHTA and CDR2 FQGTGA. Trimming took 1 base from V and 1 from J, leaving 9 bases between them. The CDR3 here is CASSLRALGTDTQYF. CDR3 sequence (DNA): TGTGCCAGCAGCTTAAGGGCCCTTGGCACAGATACGCAGTATTTT.

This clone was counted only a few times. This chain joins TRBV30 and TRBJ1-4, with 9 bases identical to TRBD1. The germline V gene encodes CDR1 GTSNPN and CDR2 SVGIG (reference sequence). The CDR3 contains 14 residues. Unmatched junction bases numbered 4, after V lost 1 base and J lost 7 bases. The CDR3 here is CAWSGQGGGEKLFF. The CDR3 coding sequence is TGTGCCTGGAGTGGACAGGGGGGAGGTGAAAAACTGTTTTTT.

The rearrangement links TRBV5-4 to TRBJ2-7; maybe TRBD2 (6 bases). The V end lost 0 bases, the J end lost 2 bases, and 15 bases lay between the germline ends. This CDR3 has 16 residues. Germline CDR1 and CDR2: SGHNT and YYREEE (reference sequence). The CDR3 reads CASSLGGVIGTYEQYF. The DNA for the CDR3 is TGTGCCAGCAGCTTGGGCGGGGTCATAGGAACCTACGAGCAGTACTTC.